The entry that follows covers one T cell receptor (beta chain) sequence. The antigen is not known. The data originate from a study of cytomegalovirus exposure and HLA in healthy donors. PCR amplification relied on 60 Vbeta primers (plus 13 Jbeta primers). The table came from immunoSEQ multiplex PCR; TCRdb's copy has only in-frame clones and leaves some out. This sample has 150,000 to 200,000 clones, with 70% to 80% found just once. The length of the CDR3 is 14 residues. Germline V gives CDR1 MNHEY, CDR2 SVGAGI. Deletions cut 6 bases from V and 5 bases from J, with 16 bases between. General study results and limits: Some V segments, TRBV6-2 and TRBV6-3 among them, were indistinguishable and were therefore excluded. Only CMV serostatus was available as immune exposure information. What was likely a sequencing artifact was a cluster of highly shared sequence variants.

Sample: PBMCs. The chain joins TRBV6-5 to TRBJ1-1, with unresolved D. The TCR sequence derives from a man aged 18 to 35 in good health and CMV-seronegative. This CDR3 is CASSGGPPGTEAFF. The DNA for the CDR3 is TGTGCCAGCAGCGGAGGTCCCCCGGGGACTGAAGCTTTCTTT.